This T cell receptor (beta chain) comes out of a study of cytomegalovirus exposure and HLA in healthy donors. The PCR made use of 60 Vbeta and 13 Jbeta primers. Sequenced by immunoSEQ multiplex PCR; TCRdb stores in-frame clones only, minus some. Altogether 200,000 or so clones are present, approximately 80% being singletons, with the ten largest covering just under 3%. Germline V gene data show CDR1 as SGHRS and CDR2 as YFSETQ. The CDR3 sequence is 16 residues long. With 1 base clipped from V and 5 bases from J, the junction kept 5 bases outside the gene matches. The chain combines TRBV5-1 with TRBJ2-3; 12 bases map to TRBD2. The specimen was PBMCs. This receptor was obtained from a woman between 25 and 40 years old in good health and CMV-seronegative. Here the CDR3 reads CASSLFPSGGVDTQYF. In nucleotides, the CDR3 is TGCGCCAGCAGCTTGTTCCCTAGCGGGGGGGTAGATACGCAGTATTTT.